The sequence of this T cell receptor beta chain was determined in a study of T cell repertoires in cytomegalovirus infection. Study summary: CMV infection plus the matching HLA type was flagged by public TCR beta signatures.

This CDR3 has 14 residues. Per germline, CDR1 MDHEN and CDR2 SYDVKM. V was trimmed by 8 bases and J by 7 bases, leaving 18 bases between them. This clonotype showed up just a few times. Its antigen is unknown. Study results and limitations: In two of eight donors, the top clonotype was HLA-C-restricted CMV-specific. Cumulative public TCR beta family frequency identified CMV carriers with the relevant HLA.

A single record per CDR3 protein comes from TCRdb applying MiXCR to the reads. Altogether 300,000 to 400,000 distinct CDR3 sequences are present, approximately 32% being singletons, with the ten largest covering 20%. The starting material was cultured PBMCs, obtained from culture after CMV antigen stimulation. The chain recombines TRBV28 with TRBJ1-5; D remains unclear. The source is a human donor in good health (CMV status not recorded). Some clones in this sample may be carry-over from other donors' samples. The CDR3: CASAPPGGPQPQHF. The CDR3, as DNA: TGTGCCAGCGCCCCCCCGGGAGGACCCCAGCCCCAGCATTTT.